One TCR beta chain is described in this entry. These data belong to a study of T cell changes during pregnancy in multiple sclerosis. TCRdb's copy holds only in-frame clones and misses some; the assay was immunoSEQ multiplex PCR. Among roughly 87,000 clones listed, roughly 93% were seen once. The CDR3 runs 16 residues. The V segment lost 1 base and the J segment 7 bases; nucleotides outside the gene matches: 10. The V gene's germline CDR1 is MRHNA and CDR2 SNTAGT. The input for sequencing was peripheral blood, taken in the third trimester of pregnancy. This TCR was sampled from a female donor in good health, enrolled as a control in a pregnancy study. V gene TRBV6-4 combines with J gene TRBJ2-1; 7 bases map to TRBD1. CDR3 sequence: CASSDWVSGQTNEQFF. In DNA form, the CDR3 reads TGTGCCAGCAGTGACTGGGTTTCGGGACAGACAAATGAGCAGTTCTTC.